The 18 T cell receptor beta chains given below trace back to one sample, sequenced in a study of T cell responses to AZD1222 COVID-19 vaccine. Sequencing was performed with immunoSEQ multiplex PCR; in TCRdb, only in-frame clones are kept and a portion is missing. The sample yields about 130,000 clones, more than 70% seen once. The input for sequencing was peripheral blood, taken 28 days after the second AZD1222 dose. Receptor source: an adult who received the AZD1222 COVID-19 vaccine.

The chain has TRBV2 and TRBJ2-3; 12 bases fit TRBD1. The CDR3 runs 15 residues. Germline V gene data show CDR1 as SNHLY and CDR2 as FYNNEI. V lost 6 bases, J lost 4 bases, and 5 bases stayed unmatched. The DNA of the CDR3 is TGTGCCAGCAGCACCGGGACAGGGGGCCCAGATACGCAGTATTTT. This codes for CASSTGTGGPDTQYF.

V and J are TRBV12-3 or TRBV12-4 and TRBJ1-4; D possibly corresponds to TRBD1 (5 bases). Trimming took 3 bases from V and 7 from J, leaving 9 bases between them. CDR3 length equals 13 residues. Written as DNA, the CDR3 is TGTGCCAGCAGTTTCCAGGGTACTGAAAAACTGTTTTTT. As protein: CASSFQGTEKLFF.

This clone appeared once. The rearrangement uses TRBV4-3 and TRBJ2-7; D ambiguous. V shed 0 bases and J shed 4 bases, with 13 bases lying between them. This CDR3 spans 15 amino acids. The germline CDR1 and CDR2 sequences are LGHNA and YSLEER. CDR3 DNA: TGCGCCAGCAGCCAAGACGAAGGCAGTTCATACGAGCAGTACTTC. Encoded protein: CASSQDEGSSYEQYF.

V and J are TRBV5-4 and TRBJ2-5; 7 positions agree with TRBD1. V lost 2 bases, J lost 2 bases, and 6 bases stayed unmatched. This CDR3 region has 15 residues. Germline V gene lookup returns CDR1 SGHNT and CDR2 YYREEE (reference sequence). Here the CDR3 DNA reads TGTGCCAGCAGCTTCAGTGGCAGGGGGCAAGAGACCCAGTACTTC. Translating gives CASSFSGRGQETQYF.

DNA for the CDR3: TGTGCCAGTAGGGATCCCCCATCCCGGAACACTGAAGCTTTCTTT. Translation gives CASRDPPSRNTEAFF. The chain carries TRBV19 and TRBJ1-1; D remains ambiguous. CDR3 length: 15 amino acids. Between the trimmed V and J ends, which lost 6 bases and 1 base, there was a span of 15 bases. Germline V gene sequence: CDR1 LNHDA, CDR2 SQIVND (reference sequence).

The V gene is TRBV2, the J gene TRBJ2-7; D ambiguous. Trimming left V 7 bases short and J 3 bases short, with 13 bases between. The length of the CDR3 is 13 residues. Germline CDR1 and CDR2: SNHLY and FYNNEI. The CDR3 DNA reads as TGTGCCAGCAATGCCCTTCGCGGCTACGAGCAGTACTTC. It is translated as CASNALRGYEQYF.

This clone was counted a single time. This chain connects TRBV7-2 to TRBJ2-1; a possible D gene is TRBD2 (6 bases). V lost 6 bases and J lost 9, with 18 bases in between. Germline CDR1 SGHTA, CDR2 FQGNSA. The CDR3 is 14 amino acids. The CDR3 coding sequence is TGTGCCAGCAGTCCGCGGACTACCTCTTTTGAGCAGTTCTTC. Protein product: CASSPRTTSFEQFF. Looking up the rest from reference TRBV7-2 and TRBJ2-1 gives the full variable domain: GAGVSQSPSNKVTEKGKDVELRCDPISGHTALYWYRQSLGQGLEFLIYFQGNSAPDKSGLPSDRFSAERTGGSVSTLTIQRTQQEDSAVYLCASSPRTTSFEQFFGPGTRLTVL.

The chain carries TRBV18 and TRBJ2-7, with D unclear. Trimming pared 3 bases from V and 4 bases from J, leaving 10 bases between. The CDR3 has 13 residues. Germline V gene data show CDR1 as KGHSH and CDR2 as LQKENI. The CDR3 DNA sequence: TGTGCCAGCTCACCTCCTTTCCCATACGAGCAGTACTTC. Amino acid sequence: CASSPPFPYEQYF. Complete variable domain (other parts from reference TRBV18 and TRBJ2-7): NAGVMQNPRHLVRRRGQEARLRCSPMKGHSHVYWYRQLPEEGLKFMVYLQKENIIDESGMPKERFSAEFPKEGPSILRIQQVVRGDSAAYFCASSPPFPYEQYFGPGTRLTVT.

The J gene is TRBJ2-7, the V gene TRBV5-6; the D is unclear. Trimming pared 3 bases from V and 0 bases from J, leaving 13 bases between. From germline, CDR1 is SGHDT and CDR2 YYEEEE. The length of the CDR3 is 15 residues. The CDR3 DNA is TGTGCCAGCAGCTCGTACCCTATAAGCTCCTACGAGCAGTACTTC. Protein product: CASSSYPISSYEQYF. The full variable domain, with the rest looked up from reference TRBV5-6 and TRBJ2-7, is DAGVTQSPTHLIKTRGQQVTLRCSPKSGHDTVSWYQQALGQGPQFIFQYYEEEERQRGNFPDRFSGHQFPNYSSELNVNALLLGDSALYLCASSSYPISSYEQYFGPGTRLTVT.

The chain couples TRBV12-3 or TRBV12-4 to TRBJ1-2, with D unresolved. The CDR3 has 12 amino acids. V was clipped by 3 bases and J by 5 bases, with 7 bases between them. This chain's CDR3 is CASSLGVYGYTF. The CDR3 DNA reads TGTGCCAGCAGTTTGGGTGTTTATGGCTACACCTTC.

V is TRBV6-5 and J is TRBJ2-1; the match to TRBD2 covers 11 bases. The V gene's germline CDR1 is MNHEY and CDR2 SVGAGI. With V trimmed by 5 bases and J by 6 bases, 6 bases remained unmatched. The CDR3 consists of 15 residues. The DNA of the CDR3 is TGTGCCAGCAGTCGTCTAGCGGGGGGTCTCAATGAGCAGTTCTTC. As protein: CASSRLAGGLNEQFF.

The rearrangement links TRBV6-5 to TRBJ1-3, with a weak D call TRBD1 (5 bases). Per germline, CDR1 MNHEY and CDR2 SVGAGI. CDR3 length: 14 amino acids. Trimming removed 6 bases at V and 9 bases at J, with 18 bases between. This CDR3 reads CASRPPGGGGTIYF. The CDR3, as DNA: TGTGCCAGCAGACCCCCCGGGGGGGGAGGCACCATATATTTT.

V gene TRBV24-1 combines with J gene TRBJ2-1, with 7 nucleotides matching TRBD1. Germline loops: CDR1 KGHDR, CDR2 SFDVKD. The length of the CDR3 is 14 residues. Germline trimming cut 8 bases from V and 5 bases from J; bases unmatched to any gene: 8. The CDR3 here is CATKDPGQNNEQFF. For the CDR3, the DNA is TGTGCCACCAAGGACCCGGGACAGAACAATGAGCAGTTCTTC.

The chain joins TRBV29-1 to TRBJ1-1, with D perhaps matching TRBD1 (6 bases). The CDR3 totals 14 residues. V was cut by 4 bases and J by 1 base, with 13 bases left in between. Looked up from germline, CDR1 is SQVTM and CDR2 is ANQGSEA. The CDR3 DNA follows: TGCAGCGTTGGTGACGGGGGCGCGAACACTGAAGCTTTCTTT. It encodes CSVGDGGANTEAFF.

The rearrangement joins TRBV7-3 to TRBJ1-4; no definite D call. Per the germline V gene, CDR1 is SGHTA and CDR2 is FQGTGA. This CDR3 region has 14 residues. Trimming pared 1 base from V and 5 bases from J, leaving 8 bases between. The CDR3 region is CASSLSGANEKLFF. In DNA, the CDR3 is TGTGCCAGCAGCTTAAGCGGAGCGAATGAAAAACTGTTTTTT.

The V and J genes are TRBV30 and TRBJ2-3; D gene unclear. The V gene lost 3 bases and the J gene lost 5 bases, with 12 bases spanning the gap. CDR3 size: 13 residues. Germline lookup yields CDR1 GTSNPN and CDR2 SVGIG (reference sequence). The CDR3 coding sequence is TGTGCCTGGAGGCACCCTAGTGGAGATACGCAGTATTTT. This encodes CAWRHPSGDTQYF.

The genes are TRBV7-2 and TRBJ2-1, with D maybe TRBD2 (6 bases). The length of the CDR3 is 14 residues. Germline V gives CDR1 SGHTA, CDR2 FQGNSA. Trimming left V 1 base short and J 8 bases short, with 12 bases between. The CDR3 reads CASSLEEGFHEQFF. The DNA of the CDR3 is TGTGCCAGCAGCTTAGAGGAGGGTTTCCATGAGCAGTTCTTC.

V and J are TRBV5-4 and TRBJ2-5; D gene unclear. The CDR3 extends over 13 amino acids. Looked up from germline, CDR1 is SGHNT and CDR2 is YYREEE (reference sequence). Trimming removed 1 base from V and 3 bases from J, with 7 bases in between. In DNA, the CDR3 is TGTGCCAGCAGCTTGCCATTAAAAGAGACCCAGTACTTC. Translation: CASSLPLKETQYF.